One and the same sample provided the 24 T cell receptor beta chains below, sequenced in a study of T cell changes during pregnancy in multiple sclerosis. The assay was immunoSEQ multiplex PCR, and TCRdb's table has in-frame clones only and misses some. The sample includes under 20,000 clones, 85% to 90% of them seen just once. Sequences were derived from CD8+ T cells from peripheral blood mononuclear cells, sampled after pregnancy. These receptors came from a female donor with multiple sclerosis, enrolled in a pregnancy study.

In its sample, this clone is large (0.1 to 1%). The V gene is TRBV12-5, the J gene TRBJ2-2; maybe TRBD1 (5 bases). This CDR3 comprises 16 residues. Germline CDR1 is LGHNT and CDR2 is FRNRAP. V lost 1 base to trimming and J lost 5 bases, with 14 bases between them. The CDR3 reads CASGLEPRALTGELFF. DNA of the CDR3: TGTGCTAGTGGTTTGGAACCCAGGGCTTTGACCGGGGAGCTGTTTTTT. Looking up the rest from reference TRBV12-5 and TRBJ2-2 gives the full variable domain: DARVTQTPRHKVTEMGQEVTMRCQPILGHNTVFWYRQTMMQGLELLAYFRNRAPLDDSGMPKDRFSAEMPDATLATLKIQPSEPRDSAVYFCASGLEPRALTGELFFGEGSRLTVL.

The J gene is TRBJ2-7, the V gene TRBV6-6, with TRBD2 identical over 8 bases. This CDR3 comprises 16 residues. The ends lost 2 bases at V and 0 bases at J; junction bases unmatched: 6. Germline V gene sequence: CDR1 MNHNY, CDR2 SVGAGI (reference sequence). The CDR3 spells CASSYASGLSSYEQYF. The CDR3 DNA reads TGTGCCAGCAGTTACGCTAGCGGGCTGAGCTCCTACGAGCAGTACTTC.

V and J are TRBV19 and TRBJ2-7; 8 bases fit TRBD1. Germline loops: CDR1 LNHDA, CDR2 SQIVND (reference sequence). Germline trimming cut 5 bases from V and 4 bases from J; bases unmatched to any gene: 4. This CDR3 spans 13 amino acids. The CDR3 DNA sequence: TGTGCCAGTAGTTTAACAGGGGGTTACGAGCAGTACTTC. This gives the protein CASSLTGGYEQYF.

CDR3 sequence (DNA): TGTGCCAGTAGTATAGACTTGGAGTACGAGCAGTACTTC. It translates to CASSIDLEYEQYF. The V and J genes are TRBV19 and TRBJ2-7, with no clear D. V dropped 0 bases and J dropped 4 bases, with 7 bases sitting between them. Germline CDR1 reads LNHDA; CDR2 reads SQIVND (reference sequence). The CDR3 runs to 13 residues.

In this sample, this clone turned up a few times. This chain links TRBV6-7 with TRBJ1-5; D not resolved. TRBV6-7 is marked as an open reading frame, function uncertain. Trimming left V 6 bases short and J 1 base short, with 16 bases between. The length of the CDR3 is 16 residues. The CDR3 nucleotides read TGTGCCAGCAGCCTTACTCCGGTCCGCAGCAATCAGCCCCAGCATTTT. The encoded protein is CASSLTPVRSNQPQHF.

The V and J genes are TRBV6-1 and TRBJ2-1; 11 nucleotides match TRBD1. Trimming at V came to 3 bases and at J to 5 bases, leaving 6 bases not matched to a gene. The CDR3 totals 16 residues. Germline V gene lookup returns CDR1 MNHNS and CDR2 SASEGT. CDR3 DNA: TGTGCCAGCAGTGACCGGACAGGGGGCTTCGACAATGAGCAGTTCTTC. Amino acids: CASSDRTGGFDNEQFF.

This clone showed up just once. The chain employs TRBV7-3 and TRBJ2-3; TRBD2 matches 9 bases. The CDR3 has 18 residues. CDR1 is SGHTA and CDR2 is FQGTGA in the germline V gene. V shed 3 bases, J shed 5 bases, and the junction held 15 bases outside the gene matches. The CDR3 loop is CASSFDLSSGANLDTQYF. The DNA for the CDR3 is TGTGCCAGCAGCTTCGACCTGTCTAGCGGGGCAAATCTAGATACGCAGTATTTT.

This clone was observed a few times. The J gene is TRBJ2-7, the V gene TRBV7-9, with D maybe TRBD1 (5 bases). From germline, CDR1 is SEHNR and CDR2 FQNEAQ (reference sequence). CDR3 length: 13 amino acids. Trimming pared 5 bases from V and 1 base from J, leaving 9 bases between. The CDR3, as DNA: TGTGCCAGCAGCCCCGACAGATCCTACGAGCAGTACTTC. Translation: CASSPDRSYEQYF. The full variable domain, rest sourced from reference TRBV7-9 and TRBJ2-7, is DTGVSQNPRHKITKRGQNVTFRCDPISEHNRLYWYRQTLGQGPEFLTYFQNEAQLEKSRLLSDRFSAERPKGSFSTLEIQRTEQGDSAMYLCASSPDRSYEQYFGPGTRLTVT.

The rearrangement uses TRBV1 and TRBJ1-1; TRBD1 reflects the table's D call only, with no check against the DNA. TRBV1 is a listed pseudogene. CDR3 length equals 18 residues. Here the CDR3 reads CTSSQEITGEGVNTEAFF. CDR3 nucleotide sequence: TGCACCAGCAGCCAAGAGATCACAGGGGAAGGGGTGAACACTGAAGCTTTCTTT.

The genes are TRBV27 and TRBJ1-5, with 7 bases matching TRBD1. Trimming took 5 bases from V and 6 from J; bases not matched to a gene: 7. The CDR3 is 14 residues long. CDR1 and CDR2 (germline): MNHEY, SMNVEV (reference sequence). As DNA, the CDR3 is TGTGCCAGCAGTGACAGGGAGGCGGCTCAGCCCCAGCATTTT. This sequence encodes CASSDREAAQPQHF.

The genes are TRBV11-3 and TRBJ1-2, with 8 bases that match TRBD1. CDR3 length equals 17 residues. Germline V CDR1 and CDR2: SGHNT, YENEEA. The ends lost 5 bases at V and 6 bases at J; junction bases unmatched: 17. CDR3 region: CASSTRTGPLTEDGYTF. CDR3 bases: TGTGCCAGCAGCACCCGGACAGGGCCGCTTACCGAGGATGGCTACACCTTC.

This chain links TRBV5-5 with TRBJ2-2; D ambiguous. CDR3 length: 13 amino acids. V gave up 3 bases and J gave up 1 base, with 4 bases separating them. Looked up from germline, CDR1 is SGHKS and CDR2 is YYEKEE (reference sequence). The CDR3 DNA reads TGTGCCAGCAGCTCCCTGAACACCGGGGAGCTGTTTTTT. Its protein is CASSSLNTGELFF.

The chain recombines TRBV18 with TRBJ2-1; 10 nucleotides align to TRBD2. Looked up from germline, CDR1 is KGHSH and CDR2 is LQKENI. This CDR3 contains 15 residues. Trimming at V came to 6 bases and at J to 2 bases, leaving 4 bases not matched to a gene. The CDR3 sequence is CASSLSGGAYNEQFF. Written as DNA, the CDR3 is TGTGCCAGCTCGTTAAGCGGGGGGGCCTACAATGAGCAGTTCTTC.

This clone was detected only a few times. This chain connects TRBV11-2 to TRBJ2-2; tentatively, D is TRBD1 (6 bases). V dropped 3 bases and J dropped 3 bases, with 23 bases sitting between them. Germline-derived CDR1 and CDR2 are SGHAT and FQNNGV. The CDR3 extends over 19 amino acids. The CDR3 protein is CASSFPLRTVSGDTGELFF. The CDR3 nucleotides are TGTGCCAGCAGCTTCCCGCTGAGGACTGTCTCAGGGGACACCGGGGAGCTGTTTTTT.

CDR3 loop: CASSYSPGKTSETQYF. The DNA for the CDR3 is TGTGCCAGCAGTTACTCACCAGGAAAGACCTCGGAGACCCAGTACTTC. This chain joins TRBV6-5 and TRBJ2-5; D not resolved. Germline V gives CDR1 MNHEY, CDR2 SVGAGI. V was trimmed by 0 bases and J by 5 bases, leaving 16 bases between them. The CDR3 contains 16 residues.

The V call is TRBV13, the J call TRBJ1-1; D uncertain. Germline loops: CDR1 PRHDT, CDR2 FYEKMQ (reference sequence). Between the trimmed V and J ends, which lost 5 bases and 1 base, there was a span of 14 bases. The CDR3 loop spans 15 amino acids. The CDR3 loop reads CASSPELAQNTEAFF. The CDR3 DNA sequence: TGTGCCAGCAGCCCCGAACTTGCGCAGAACACTGAAGCTTTCTTT.

The CDR3 DNA reads TGTGCCAGCAGCTCTCAGACAGGGTTGAGTTTAGAGACCCAGTACTTC. Translating it yields CASSSQTGLSLETQYF. The rearrangement joins TRBV7-2 to TRBJ2-5; 7 bases are shared with TRBD1. With 4 bases clipped from V and 4 bases from J, the junction kept 12 bases outside the gene matches. The CDR3 covers 16 residues. In germline, CDR1 is SGHTA, CDR2 FQGNSA. Complete variable domain (other parts from reference TRBV7-2 and TRBJ2-5): GAGVSQSPSNKVTEKGKDVELRCDPISGHTALYWYRQSLGQGLEFLIYFQGNSAPDKSGLPSDRFSAERTGGSVSTLTIQRTQQEDSAVYLCASSSQTGLSLETQYFGPGTRLLVL.

The gene calls are TRBV7-9 and TRBJ1-4; 7 bases are a match to TRBD1. The CDR3 has 15 residues. Germline V CDR1 and CDR2: SEHNR, FQNEAQ (reference sequence). The V and J ends lost 4 bases and 7 bases, in that order; junction bases with no gene match: 9. CDR3 bases: TGTGCCAGCAGCTCGTGGACAGGCGAAGGTGAAAAACTGTTTTTT. Translation: CASSSWTGEGEKLFF.

V gene TRBV5-1 combines with J gene TRBJ2-7; the D is unclear. Trimming took off 4 bases at V and 1 base at J, with 9 bases between the two ends. From germline, CDR1 is SGHRS and CDR2 YFSETQ. The CDR3 has 13 residues. The DNA of the CDR3 is TGCGCCAGCAGCCCCCCAGTTTCCTACGAGCAGTACTTC. Translation gives CASSPPVSYEQYF. The full variable domain, its missing parts supplied by reference TRBV5-1 and TRBJ2-7, is KAGVTQTPRYLIKTRGQQVTLSCSPISGHRSVSWYQQTPGQGLQFLFEYFSETQRNKGNFPGRFSGRQFSNSRSEMNVSTLELGDSALYLCASSPPVSYEQYFGPGTRLTVT.

The chain combines TRBV27 with TRBJ1-5; D is unresolved. Germline V gene sequence: CDR1 MNHEY, CDR2 SMNVEV (reference sequence). V was pared by 2 bases and J by 4 bases, with 6 bases between. This CDR3 spans 13 amino acids. CDR3 sequence reads: CASSLGPNQPQHF. The CDR3 region has the DNA TGTGCCAGCAGTTTAGGGCCTAATCAGCCCCAGCATTTT.

The rearrangement links TRBV28 to TRBJ1-5; 9 bases fit TRBD1. CDR3 size: 14 residues. CDR1 and CDR2 (germline): MDHEN, SYDVKM. Trimming at V came to 5 bases and at J to 6 bases, leaving 5 bases not matched to a gene. The CDR3 protein is CASSKGQGGQPQHF. As DNA, the CDR3 is TGTGCCAGCAGTAAGGGACAGGGTGGTCAGCCCCAGCATTTT.

This sequence joins TRBV6-1 and TRBJ2-1; 8 nucleotides match TRBD2. This CDR3 has 13 amino acids. The trim removed 0 bases at V and 11 bases at J, leaving 3 bases unmatched. In germline, CDR1 is MNHNS, CDR2 SASEGT. CDR3 coding DNA: TGTGCCAGCAGTGAAGCGGATAGCGGGAAGCAGTTCTTC. Translating gives CASSEADSGKQFF.

The V and J genes are TRBV2 and TRBJ1-5; D not resolved. Deletions cut 7 bases from V and 1 base from J, with 11 bases between. CDR1 and CDR2 (germline): SNHLY, FYNNEI. The length of the CDR3 is 14 residues. The CDR3 DNA follows: TGTGCCAGCACCCCGACACAAAGCAATCAGCCCCAGCATTTT. Amino acids: CASTPTQSNQPQHF.

DNA for the CDR3: TGTGCCAGCAGTGGGACAGGCACAGATACGCAGTATTTT. Amino acids: CASSGTGTDTQYF. The V call is TRBV6-4, the J call TRBJ2-3; TRBD1 is a possible D gene (6 bases). Germline V lookup: CDR1 MRHNA, CDR2 SNTAGT. The CDR3 contains 13 residues. V was clipped by 4 bases and J by 1 base, with 6 bases between them.